This TCR beta chain was observed in a study of human T cells and chemical hapten exposure (dated by TCRdb to the early 2020s). As for the study more broadly: For sensitization, 2% DPC in acetone was applied to a roughly 2 cm by roughly 2 cm area of upper inner arm skin. Throughout the study period of around 24 weeks, patients also received therapeutic DPC doses to the scalp every week. Patch tests used Finn chambers with 0.01% DPC on the upper back, scored after 6 days by International Contact Dermatitis Research Group standards. The mostly female patient cohort included alopecia areata with under or over 50% scalp involvement, alopecia totalis and alopecia universalis. The libraries were sequenced as a pool, and the TCR yield per sample differed mostly because of small variations in library volumes within the pool. Peripheral blood TCR repertoire changes were tracked in vivo in alopecia patients during primary and secondary sensitization to the hapten diphenylcyclopropenone (DPC). Blood samples were taken from patients before sensitization (week 0) and then at 2, 6 and about 24 weeks after DPC sensitization. Under 30 alopecia patients gave blood for TCR sequencing at one to four time points (pre-sensitization, 2, 6 and 24 weeks). Study-wide conclusions, independent of this receptor: All patients had alopecia, a presumed autoimmune disease, so their immune response might differ from that of healthy individuals. DPC sensitization did not change the number of TCRs with a frequency above 1 in 1000, and there was no evidence of changes in global repertoire structure. After repeated subsampling, the strength of the expansion versus patch-test correlation and the threshold at which it became significant changed. Significantly more large CDR3 similarity clusters were formed by expanded TCRs than by pre-sensitization or healthy control sets, consistent with antigen-driven responses. A positive correlation was found between the number of PT1 expanded TCRs and patch test score, with significance reached at thresholds 8, 16 and 32 but not 4.

To note about this clonotype: This clone's antigen is unknown. No qualities accompany the bases; no much larger clone lies one base away.

The time point label here, explained by the study, means: patch test 3, about 24 weeks after DPC sensitization. The treatment or condition label corresponds to: therapeutic diphenylcyclopropenone sensitization with weekly scalp DPC. At each patch-test visit, blood was drawn before the patch test was applied. Eligible patients were aged 18 to 70, diagnosed with alopecia, deemed suitable for DPC therapy, and excluded if pregnant. Total RNA was extracted from unfractionated whole blood that had been collected in Tempus Blood RNA tubes. The germline V end is reduced by 4 bases and the J end by 4 bases; junction bases left unmatched: 14. Based on the germline V gene (reference sequence), the CDR1 and CDR2 sequences are LGHDT and YNNKEL. The CDR3 holds 19 amino acids from the cysteine to the phenylalanine. CDR3 DNA only is kept here, 57 bases in frame from base 1. The library was made by RACE. Instrument on record: NextSeq 500. Library preparation attached unique molecular identifiers to individual cDNA molecules for quantitative, reproducible TCR counting. Each blood RNA sample was used to sequence both TCR alpha and TCR beta chains. In the original analysis: The median number of TCRs per sample was some 100,000, ranging from roughly 23,224 to 690,600. V, J and CDR3 annotation of the TCR reads was carried out using the Decombinator software suite. For PS versus PT1 abundance plots, all samples were subsampled to the same number of TCRs (28,000). TCRs were defined as expanded if absent before sensitization and observed at least eight times at the 2-week time point. TCRdb reran the public reads through fastp at Q25 and MiXCR, keeping productive beta chains. Each entry merges the rows of one CDR3 protein and shows their most common DNA and genes. These V and J calls rely on TCRdb rather than the paper's analysis. The sample profile shows about 90,000 distinct CDR3 sequences; approximately 10% of them were found once. More than 1% of the sample is held by the ten biggest clonotypes.

This receptor was identified in a woman aged 25 to 45 with alopecia areata. Some clones in this sample may be carry-over from other donors' samples. The chain links TRBV3-1 with TRBJ2-3, and 13 junction bases match TRBD2. The source was whole blood, collected in connection with sensitization to the hapten diphenylcyclopropenone (DPC). The DNA is as follows: TGTGCCAGCAGCCCAGGTAGACTAGCGGGGGGCCCCGGGGCAGATACGCAGTATTTT. This encodes CASSPGRLAGGPGADTQYF.